This TCR beta chain was documented in a study of T cells in Graves' hyperthyroidism and ophthalmopathy. V gave up 0 bases and J gave up 0 bases, with 11 bases separating them. CDR3 length: 15 residues. Looked up from germline, CDR1 is DFQATT and CDR2 is SNEGSKA (reference sequence). RNA transcripts yielded amplified TCR beta CDR3 regions. When the TCR CDR3 underwent first-round RT-PCR, the HTBI primer set was used. TCRdb ran MiXCR on the multiplex PCR reads and lists one entry per CDR3 protein. The sample holds approximately 520,000 distinct CDR3 sequences, around 21% seen once. This clonotype occurred many times.

The TCR was taken from a young man with Graves' hyperthyroidism. Material: blood. J is TRBJ1-2 and V is TRBV20-1; maybe TRBD1 (5 bases). In DNA form, the CDR3 reads TGCAGTGCTAGAGATCCCGGGACGGCTAACTATGGCTACACCTTC. Residues: CSARDPGTANYGYTF.